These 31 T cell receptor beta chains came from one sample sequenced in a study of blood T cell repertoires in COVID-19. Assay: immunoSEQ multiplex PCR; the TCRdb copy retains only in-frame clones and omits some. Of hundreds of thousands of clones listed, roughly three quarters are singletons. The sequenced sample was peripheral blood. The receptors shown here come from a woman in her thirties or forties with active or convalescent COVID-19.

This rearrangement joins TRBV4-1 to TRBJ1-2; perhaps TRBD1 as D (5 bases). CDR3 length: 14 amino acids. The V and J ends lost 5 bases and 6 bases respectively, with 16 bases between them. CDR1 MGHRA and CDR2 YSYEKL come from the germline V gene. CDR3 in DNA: TGCGCCAGCAGCTTAGCGGGCAGGGCGGATGGCTACACCTTC. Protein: CASSLAGRADGYTF.

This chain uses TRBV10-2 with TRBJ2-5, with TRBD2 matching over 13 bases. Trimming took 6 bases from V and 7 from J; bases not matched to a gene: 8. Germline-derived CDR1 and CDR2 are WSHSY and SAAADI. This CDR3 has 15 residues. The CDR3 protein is CASRPGLAGLRTQYF. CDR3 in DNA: TGCGCCAGCAGGCCGGGACTAGCGGGGTTACGGACCCAGTACTTC.

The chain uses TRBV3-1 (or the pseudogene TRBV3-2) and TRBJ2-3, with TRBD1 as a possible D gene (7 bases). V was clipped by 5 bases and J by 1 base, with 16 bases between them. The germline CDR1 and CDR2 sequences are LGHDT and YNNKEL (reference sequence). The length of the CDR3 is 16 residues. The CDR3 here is CASSEGGGGGTDTQYF. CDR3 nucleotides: TGTGCCAGCAGCGAAGGGGGCGGAGGGGGCACAGATACGCAGTATTTT.

The CDR3 reads CATSGSGGVIGTDTQYF. For the CDR3, the DNA is TGTGCCACCTCGGGTAGCGGGGGGGTAATTGGCACAGATACGCAGTATTTT. The V and J genes are TRBV15 and TRBJ2-3; TRBD2 matches 11 bases. The CDR3 consists of 17 residues. The V gene's germline CDR1 is LNHNV and CDR2 YYDKDF (reference sequence). With V trimmed by 8 bases and J by 1 base, 11 bases remained unmatched.

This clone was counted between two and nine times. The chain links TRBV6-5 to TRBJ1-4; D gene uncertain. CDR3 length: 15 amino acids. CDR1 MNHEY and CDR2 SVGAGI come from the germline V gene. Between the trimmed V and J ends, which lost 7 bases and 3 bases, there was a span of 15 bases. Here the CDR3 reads CASIVSGYPNEKLFF. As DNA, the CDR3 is TGTGCCAGCATTGTATCCGGGTACCCTAATGAAAAACTGTTTTTT.

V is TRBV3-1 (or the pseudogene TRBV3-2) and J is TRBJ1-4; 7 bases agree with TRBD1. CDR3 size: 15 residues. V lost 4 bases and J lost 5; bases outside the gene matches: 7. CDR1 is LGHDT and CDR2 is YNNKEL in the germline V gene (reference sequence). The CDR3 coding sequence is TGTGCCAGCAGCCGACAAACAGGGGTCAATGAAAAACTGTTTTTT. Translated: CASSRQTGVNEKLFF.

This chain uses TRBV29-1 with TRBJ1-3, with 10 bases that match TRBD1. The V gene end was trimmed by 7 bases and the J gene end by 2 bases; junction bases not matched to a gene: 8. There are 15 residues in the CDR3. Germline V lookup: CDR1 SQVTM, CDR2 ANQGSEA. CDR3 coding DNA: TGCAGCGCTTGGGACAGGGGAGGTCCTGGAAACACCATATATTTT. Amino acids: CSAWDRGGPGNTIYF.

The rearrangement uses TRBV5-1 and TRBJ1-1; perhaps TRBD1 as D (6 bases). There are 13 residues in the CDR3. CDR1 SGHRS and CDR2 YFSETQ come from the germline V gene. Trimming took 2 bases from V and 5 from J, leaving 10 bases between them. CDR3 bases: TGCGCCAGCAGCTTCACAGGGCCAACTGAAGCTTTCTTT. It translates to CASSFTGPTEAFF.

CDR3 sequence: CASSQGLLANYGYTF. The CDR3 DNA reads as TGTGCCAGCAGCCAAGGACTGTTAGCTAACTATGGCTACACCTTC. The J gene is TRBJ1-2, the V gene TRBV3-1 (or the pseudogene TRBV3-2), with unresolved D. The CDR3 covers 15 residues. Germline CDR1 and CDR2: LGHDT and YNNKEL (reference sequence). The germline V and J ends were trimmed by 1 base and 0 bases, with 9 bases remaining between them.

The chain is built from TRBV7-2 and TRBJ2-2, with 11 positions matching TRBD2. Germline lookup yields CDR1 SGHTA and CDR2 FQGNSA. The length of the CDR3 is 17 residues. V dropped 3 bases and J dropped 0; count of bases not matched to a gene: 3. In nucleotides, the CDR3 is TGTGCCAGCAGCTTTGGACTAGCGGGTACGAACACCGGGGAGCTGTTTTTT. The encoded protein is CASSFGLAGTNTGELFF.

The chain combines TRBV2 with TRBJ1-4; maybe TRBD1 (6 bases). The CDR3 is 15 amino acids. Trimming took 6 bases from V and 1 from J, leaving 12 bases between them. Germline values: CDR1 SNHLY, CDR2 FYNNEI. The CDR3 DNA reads TGTGCCAGCAGAGGGGGGAGGGGAACTAATGAAAAACTGTTTTTT. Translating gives CASRGGRGTNEKLFF.

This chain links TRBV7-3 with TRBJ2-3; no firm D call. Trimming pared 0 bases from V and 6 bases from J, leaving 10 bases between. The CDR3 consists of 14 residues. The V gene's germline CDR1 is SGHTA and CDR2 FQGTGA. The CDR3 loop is CASSLTPGSDTQYF. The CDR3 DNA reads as TGTGCCAGCAGCTTAACGCCGGGTTCGGATACGCAGTATTTT.

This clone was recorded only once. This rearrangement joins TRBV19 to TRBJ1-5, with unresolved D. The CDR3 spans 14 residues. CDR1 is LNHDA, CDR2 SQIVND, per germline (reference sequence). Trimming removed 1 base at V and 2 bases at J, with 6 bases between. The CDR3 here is CASSIGEGNQPQHF. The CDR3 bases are TGTGCCAGTAGTATAGGTGAGGGCAATCAGCCCCAGCATTTT.

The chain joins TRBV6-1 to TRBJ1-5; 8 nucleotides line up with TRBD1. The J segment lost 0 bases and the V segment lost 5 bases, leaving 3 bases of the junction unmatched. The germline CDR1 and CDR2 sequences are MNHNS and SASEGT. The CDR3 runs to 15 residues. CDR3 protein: CASSWTGYSNQPQHF. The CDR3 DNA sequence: TGTGCCAGCAGTTGGACAGGGTATAGCAATCAGCCCCAGCATTTT.

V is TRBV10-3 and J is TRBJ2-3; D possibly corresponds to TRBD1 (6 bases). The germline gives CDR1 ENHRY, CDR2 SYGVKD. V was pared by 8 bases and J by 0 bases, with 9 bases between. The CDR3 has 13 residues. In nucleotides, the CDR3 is TGTGCCATCTCCGACAGGAGCACAGATACGCAGTATTTT. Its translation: CAISDRSTDTQYF.

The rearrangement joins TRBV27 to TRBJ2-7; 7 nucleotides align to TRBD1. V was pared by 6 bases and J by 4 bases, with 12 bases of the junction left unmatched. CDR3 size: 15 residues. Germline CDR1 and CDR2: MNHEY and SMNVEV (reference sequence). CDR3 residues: CASRDRQGTRYEQYV. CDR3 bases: TGTGCCAGCAGAGACAGACAGGGCACTAGGTACGAGCAGTACGTC.

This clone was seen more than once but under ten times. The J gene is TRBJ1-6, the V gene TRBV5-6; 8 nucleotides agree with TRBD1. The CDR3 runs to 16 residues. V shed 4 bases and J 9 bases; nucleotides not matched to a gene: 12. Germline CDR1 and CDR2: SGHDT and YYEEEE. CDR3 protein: CASSGRQGALRSPLHF. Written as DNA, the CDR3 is TGTGCCAGCAGCGGGCGGCAGGGGGCGTTGCGTTCACCCCTCCACTTT.

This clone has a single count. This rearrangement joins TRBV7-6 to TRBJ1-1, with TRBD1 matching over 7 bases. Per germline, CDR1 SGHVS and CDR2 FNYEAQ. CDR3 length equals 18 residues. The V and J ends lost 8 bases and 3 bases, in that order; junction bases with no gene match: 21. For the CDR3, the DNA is TGTGCCAGCTCCAATGAGAGGGGGCAGGAGAGGAGATACACTGAAGCTTTCTTT. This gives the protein CASSNERGQERRYTEAFF.

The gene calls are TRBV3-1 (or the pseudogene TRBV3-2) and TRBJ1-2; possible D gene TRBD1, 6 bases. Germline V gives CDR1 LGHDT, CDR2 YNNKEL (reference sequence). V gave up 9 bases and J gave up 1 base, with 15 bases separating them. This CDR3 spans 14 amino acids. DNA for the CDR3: TGTGCCAGTTCGAGGGGGAATGGTAACTATGGCTACACCTTC. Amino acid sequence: CASSRGNGNYGYTF.

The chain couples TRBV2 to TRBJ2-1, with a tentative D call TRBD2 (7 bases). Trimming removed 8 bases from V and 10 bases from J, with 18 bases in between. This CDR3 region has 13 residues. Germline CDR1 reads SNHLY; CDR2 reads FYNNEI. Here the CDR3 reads CASSRGGTLEQFF. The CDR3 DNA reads TGTGCCAGCTCGAGGGGGGGCACCTTGGAGCAGTTCTTC.

CDR3 protein: CASSGQGLTEAFF. The CDR3, as DNA: TGTGCCAGCAGCGGACAGGGGCTGACTGAAGCTTTCTTT. The rearrangement links TRBV9 to TRBJ1-1; 8 positions match TRBD1. There are 13 residues in the CDR3. In germline, CDR1 is SGDLS, CDR2 YYNGEE. J lost 5 bases, V lost 3 bases, and 3 bases had no gene match.

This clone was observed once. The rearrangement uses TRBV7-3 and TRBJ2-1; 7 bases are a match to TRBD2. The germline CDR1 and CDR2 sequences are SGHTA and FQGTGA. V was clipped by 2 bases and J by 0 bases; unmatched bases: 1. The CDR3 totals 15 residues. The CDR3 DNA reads TGTGCCAGCAGCTTACAGCGGGGCTCCTACAATGAGCAGTTCTTC. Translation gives CASSLQRGSYNEQFF.

As DNA, the CDR3 is TGTGCCAGCAGCTTGGGAGGGTATGAGCAGTTCTTC. This translates into CASSLGGYEQFF. The genes are TRBV7-3 and TRBJ2-1, with TRBD2 matching over 7 bases. V dropped 3 bases and J dropped 8; count of bases not matched to a gene: 1. The CDR3 covers 12 residues. CDR1 is SGHTA, CDR2 FQGTGA, per germline.

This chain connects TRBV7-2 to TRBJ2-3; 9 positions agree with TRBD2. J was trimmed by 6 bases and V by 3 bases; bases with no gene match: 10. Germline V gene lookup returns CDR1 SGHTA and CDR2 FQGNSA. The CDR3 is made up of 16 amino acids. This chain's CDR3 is CASSFRGGGAKDTQYF. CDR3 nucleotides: TGTGCCAGCAGCTTTCGGGGCGGGGGGGCCAAGGATACGCAGTATTTT.

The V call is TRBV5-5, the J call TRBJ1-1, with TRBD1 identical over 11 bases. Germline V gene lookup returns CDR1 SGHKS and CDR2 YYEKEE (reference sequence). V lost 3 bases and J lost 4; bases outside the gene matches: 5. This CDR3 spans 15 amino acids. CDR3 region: CASSWDRGFGTEAFF. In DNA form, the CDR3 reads TGTGCCAGCAGCTGGGACAGGGGGTTTGGCACTGAAGCTTTCTTT.

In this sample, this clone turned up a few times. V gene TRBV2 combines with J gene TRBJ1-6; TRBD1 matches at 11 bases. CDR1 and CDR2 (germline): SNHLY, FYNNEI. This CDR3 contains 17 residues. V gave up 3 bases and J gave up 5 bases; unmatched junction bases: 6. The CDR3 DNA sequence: TGTGCCAGCAGTGATAGGACAGGGGGCCGGGATAATTCACCCCTCCACTTT. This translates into CASSDRTGGRDNSPLHF. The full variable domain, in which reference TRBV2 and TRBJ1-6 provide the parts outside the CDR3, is EPEVTQTPSHQVTQMGQEVILRCVPISNHLYFYWYRQILGQKVEFLVSFYNNEISEKSEIFDDQFSVERPDGSNFTLKIRSTKLEDSAMYFCASSDRTGGRDNSPLHFGNGTRLTVT.

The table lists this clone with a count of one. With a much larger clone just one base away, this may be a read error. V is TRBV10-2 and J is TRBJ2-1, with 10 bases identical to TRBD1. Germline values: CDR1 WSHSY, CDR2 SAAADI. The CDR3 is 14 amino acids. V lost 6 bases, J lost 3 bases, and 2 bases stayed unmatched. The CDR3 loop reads CASSGQGGYNEQFF. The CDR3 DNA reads TGCGCCAGCAGCGGACAGGGGGGCTACAATGAGCAGTTCTTC.

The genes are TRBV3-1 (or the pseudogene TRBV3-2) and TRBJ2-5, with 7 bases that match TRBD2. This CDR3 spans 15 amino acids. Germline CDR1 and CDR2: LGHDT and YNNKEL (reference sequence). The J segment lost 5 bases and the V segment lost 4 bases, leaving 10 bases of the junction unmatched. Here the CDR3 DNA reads TGTGCCAGCAGCCCGTCGCGGGGGAAGGCGGAGACCCAGTACTTC. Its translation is CASSPSRGKAETQYF.

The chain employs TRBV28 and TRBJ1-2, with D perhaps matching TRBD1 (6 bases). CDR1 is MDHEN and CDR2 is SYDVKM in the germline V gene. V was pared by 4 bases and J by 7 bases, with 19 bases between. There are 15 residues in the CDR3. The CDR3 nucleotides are TGTGCCAGCAGTTCCGGACAGAAACATAAGTTTGGCTACACCTTC. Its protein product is CASSSGQKHKFGYTF.

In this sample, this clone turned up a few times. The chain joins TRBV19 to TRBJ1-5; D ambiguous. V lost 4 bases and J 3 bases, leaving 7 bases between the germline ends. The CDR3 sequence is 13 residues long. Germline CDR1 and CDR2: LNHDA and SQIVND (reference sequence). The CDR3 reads CASSNQANQPQHF. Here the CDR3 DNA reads TGTGCCAGTAGTAACCAGGCCAATCAGCCCCAGCATTTT.

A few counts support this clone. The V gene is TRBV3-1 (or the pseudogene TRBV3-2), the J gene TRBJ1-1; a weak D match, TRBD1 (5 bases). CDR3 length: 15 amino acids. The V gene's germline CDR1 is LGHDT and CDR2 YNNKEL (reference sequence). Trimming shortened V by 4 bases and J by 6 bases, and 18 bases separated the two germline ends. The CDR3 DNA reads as TGTGCCAGCAGCCTCGGGACTATACTAAACCCTGAAGCTTTCTTT. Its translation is CASSLGTILNPEAFF.